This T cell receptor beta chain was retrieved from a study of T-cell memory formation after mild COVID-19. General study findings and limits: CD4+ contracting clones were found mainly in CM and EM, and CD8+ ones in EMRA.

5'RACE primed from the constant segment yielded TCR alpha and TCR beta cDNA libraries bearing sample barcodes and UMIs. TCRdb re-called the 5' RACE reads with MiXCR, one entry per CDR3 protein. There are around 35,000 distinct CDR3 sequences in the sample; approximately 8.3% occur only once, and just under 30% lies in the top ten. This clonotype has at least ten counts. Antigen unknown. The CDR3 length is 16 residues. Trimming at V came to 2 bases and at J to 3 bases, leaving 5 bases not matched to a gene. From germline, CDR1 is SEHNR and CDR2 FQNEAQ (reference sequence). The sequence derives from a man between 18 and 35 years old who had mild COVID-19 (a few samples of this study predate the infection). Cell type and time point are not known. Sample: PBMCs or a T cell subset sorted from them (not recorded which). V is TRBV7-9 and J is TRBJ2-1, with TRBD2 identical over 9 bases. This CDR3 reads CASSLWLAGFYNEQFF. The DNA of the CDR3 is TGTGCCAGCAGCTTATGGCTAGCGGGGTTCTACAATGAGCAGTTCTTC.